Below, 6 T cell receptor beta chains from the same sample are listed, as sequenced in a study of PD-L1 blockade in urothelial cancer. Assay used: immunoSEQ multiplex PCR; TCRdb lists only in-frame clones, some missing. The table includes around 2,700 clones, approximately 31% detected once. The source was tumor tissue, collected before atezolizumab (anti-PD-L1) treatment. These receptors all stem from a man aged 65 to 79 with urothelial cancer.

This clone was counted only a few times. The chain recombines TRBV6-9 with TRBJ2-1; the D call may be TRBD1 or TRBD2 (5 bases each). Germline V CDR1 and CDR2: MNHGY, SVAAGI. V lost 5 bases and J lost 10, with 21 bases in between. The CDR3 runs 15 residues. This CDR3 is CASSDTGPLQLEQFF. CDR3 DNA sequence: TGTGCCAGCAGTGACACGGGACCGCTACAATTGGAGCAGTTCTTC.

The J gene is TRBJ1-3, the V gene TRBV6-7, with 7 positions matching TRBD1. TRBV6-7 is sorted into the ORF group, with uncertain function. The CDR3 covers 14 residues. V shed 10 bases and J 5 bases; nucleotides not matched to a gene: 11. CDR3 DNA: TGTGCCATCCGCGACAGGGAAACCCGAAACACCATATATTTT. The encoded protein is CAIRDRETRNTIYF.

This clone has more than one count but fewer than ten. The CDR3 protein is CASTAAGLGYGYTF. The CDR3 DNA is TGTGCCAGCACCGCGGCCGGTTTGGGCTATGGCTACACCTTC. The chain links TRBV6-8 to TRBJ1-2; D is unresolved. The germline CDR1 and CDR2 sequences are MNHGY and SAAAGT. Trimming stripped 7 bases from V and 4 bases from J, with 16 bases between. CDR3 size: 14 residues.

This clone was counted only a few times. V is TRBV7-2 and J is TRBJ1-1; possible D gene TRBD1, 5 bases. Trimming took 4 bases from V and 4 from J, leaving 10 bases between them. This CDR3 has 13 residues. Germline V gene lookup returns CDR1 SGHTA and CDR2 FQGNSA. This CDR3 is CASSSQGGTEAFF. The CDR3 DNA follows: TGTGCCAGCAGCTCTCAGGGAGGCACTGAAGCTTTCTTT. Complete variable domain (other parts from reference TRBV7-2 and TRBJ1-1): GAGVSQSPSNKVTEKGKDVELRCDPISGHTALYWYRQSLGQGLEFLIYFQGNSAPDKSGLPSDRFSAERTGGSVSTLTIQRTQQEDSAVYLCASSSQGGTEAFFGQGTRLTVV.

The chain uses TRBV5-1 and TRBJ2-1; 8 bases match TRBD1. The CDR3 length is 15 residues. The V gene end was trimmed by 4 bases and the J gene end by 3 bases; junction bases not matched to a gene: 6. Germline loops: CDR1 SGHRS, CDR2 YFSETQ. CDR3 coding DNA: TGCGCCAGCAGCACGACAGGGGAACACTACAATGAGCAGTTCTTC. Residues: CASSTTGEHYNEQFF.

This chain joins TRBV18 and TRBJ2-1; 13 nucleotides agree with TRBD2. This CDR3 has 16 residues. Germline CDR1 and CDR2: KGHSH and LQKENI. The J segment lost 8 bases and the V segment lost 0 bases, leaving 4 bases of the junction unmatched. Here the CDR3 reads CASSPPGTSGVYEQFF. The DNA for the CDR3 is TGTGCCAGCTCACCACCGGGGACTAGCGGGGTCTATGAGCAGTTCTTC. The entire variable domain, with the rest obtained from reference TRBV18 and TRBJ2-1, is as follows: NAGVMQNPRHLVRRRGQEARLRCSPMKGHSHVYWYRQLPEEGLKFMVYLQKENIIDESGMPKERFSAEFPKEGPSILRIQQVVRGDSAAYFCASSPPGTSGVYEQFFGPGTRLTVL.